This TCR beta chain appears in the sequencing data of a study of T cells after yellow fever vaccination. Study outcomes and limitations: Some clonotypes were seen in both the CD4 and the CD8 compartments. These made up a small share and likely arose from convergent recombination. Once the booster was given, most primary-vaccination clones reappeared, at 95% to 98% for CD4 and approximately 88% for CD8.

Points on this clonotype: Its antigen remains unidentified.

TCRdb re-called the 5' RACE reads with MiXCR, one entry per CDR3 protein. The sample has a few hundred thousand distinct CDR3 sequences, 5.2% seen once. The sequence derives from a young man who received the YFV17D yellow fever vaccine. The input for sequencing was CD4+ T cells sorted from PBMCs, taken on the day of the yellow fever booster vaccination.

The CDR3 region is CASSPQLASYNEQFF. The CDR3 DNA sequence: TGTGCCAGCAGTCCACAACTGGCCTCCTACAATGAGCAGTTCTTC. The rearrangement links TRBV2 to TRBJ2-1, with D uncertain. Per germline, CDR1 SNHLY and CDR2 FYNNEI. Trimming left V 5 bases short and J 0 bases short, with 11 bases between. This CDR3 is built from 15 residues.